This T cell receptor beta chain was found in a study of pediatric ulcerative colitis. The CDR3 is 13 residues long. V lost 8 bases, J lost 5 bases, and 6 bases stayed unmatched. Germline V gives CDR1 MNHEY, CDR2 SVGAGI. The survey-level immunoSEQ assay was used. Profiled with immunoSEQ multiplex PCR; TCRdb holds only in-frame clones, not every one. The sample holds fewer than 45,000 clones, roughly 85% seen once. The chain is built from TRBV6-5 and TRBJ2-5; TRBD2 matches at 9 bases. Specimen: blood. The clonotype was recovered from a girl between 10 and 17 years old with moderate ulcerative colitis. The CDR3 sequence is CASRQGLAETQYF. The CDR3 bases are TGTGCCAGCCGACAAGGACTAGCGGAGACCCAGTACTTC.